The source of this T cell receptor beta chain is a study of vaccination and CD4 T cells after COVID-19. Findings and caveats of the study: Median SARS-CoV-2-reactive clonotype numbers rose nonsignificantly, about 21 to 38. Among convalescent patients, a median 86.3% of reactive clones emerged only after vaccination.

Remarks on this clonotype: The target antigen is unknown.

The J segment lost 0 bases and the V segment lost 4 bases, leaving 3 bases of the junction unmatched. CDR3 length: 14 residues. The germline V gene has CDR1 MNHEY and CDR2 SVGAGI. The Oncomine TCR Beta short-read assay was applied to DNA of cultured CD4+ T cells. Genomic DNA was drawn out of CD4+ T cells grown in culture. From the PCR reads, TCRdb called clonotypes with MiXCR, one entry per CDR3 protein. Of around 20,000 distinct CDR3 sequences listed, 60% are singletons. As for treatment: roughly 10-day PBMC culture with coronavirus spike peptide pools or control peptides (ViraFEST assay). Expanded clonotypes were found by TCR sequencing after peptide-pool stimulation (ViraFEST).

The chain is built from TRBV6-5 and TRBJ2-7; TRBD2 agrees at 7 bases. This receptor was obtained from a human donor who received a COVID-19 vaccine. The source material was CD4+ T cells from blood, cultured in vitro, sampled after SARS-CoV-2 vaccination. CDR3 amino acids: CASSWGGGSYEQYF. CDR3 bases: TGTGCCAGCAGTTGGGGGGGGGGCTCCTACGAGCAGTACTTC.